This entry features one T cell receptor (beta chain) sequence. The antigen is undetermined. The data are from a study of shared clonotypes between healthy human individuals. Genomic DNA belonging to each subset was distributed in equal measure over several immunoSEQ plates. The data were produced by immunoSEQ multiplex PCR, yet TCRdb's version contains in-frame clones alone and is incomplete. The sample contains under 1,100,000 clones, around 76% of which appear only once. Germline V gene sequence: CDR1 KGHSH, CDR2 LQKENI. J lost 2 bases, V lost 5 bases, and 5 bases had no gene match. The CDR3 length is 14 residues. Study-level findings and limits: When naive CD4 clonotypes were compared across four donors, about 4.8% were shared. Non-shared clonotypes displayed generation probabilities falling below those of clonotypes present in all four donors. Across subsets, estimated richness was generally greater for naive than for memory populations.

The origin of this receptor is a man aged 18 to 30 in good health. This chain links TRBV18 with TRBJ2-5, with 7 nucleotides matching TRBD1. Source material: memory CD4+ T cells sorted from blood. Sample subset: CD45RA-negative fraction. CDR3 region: CASSSRDRQETQYF. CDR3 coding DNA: TGTGCCAGCTCATCTCGGGACAGACAAGAGACCCAGTACTTC.